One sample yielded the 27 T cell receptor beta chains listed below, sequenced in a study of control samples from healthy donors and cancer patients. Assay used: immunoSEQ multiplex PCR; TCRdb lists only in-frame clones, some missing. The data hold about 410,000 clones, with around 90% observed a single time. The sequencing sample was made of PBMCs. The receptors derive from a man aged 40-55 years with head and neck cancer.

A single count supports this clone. The CDR3 here is CASSLAHEPNTGELFF. CDR3 sequence (DNA): TGCGCCAGCAGCTTGGCCCACGAACCGAACACCGGGGAGCTGTTTTTT. V and J are TRBV5-1 and TRBJ2-2; D ambiguous. Germline V gene data show CDR1 as SGHRS and CDR2 as YFSETQ. The V and J ends lost 0 bases and 0 bases respectively, with 9 bases between them. This CDR3 has 16 residues.

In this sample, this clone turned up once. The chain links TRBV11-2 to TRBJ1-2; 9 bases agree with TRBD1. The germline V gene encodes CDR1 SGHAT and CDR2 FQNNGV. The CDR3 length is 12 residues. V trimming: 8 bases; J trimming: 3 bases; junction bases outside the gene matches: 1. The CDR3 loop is CASGTGYYGYTF. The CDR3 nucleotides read TGTGCCAGCGGGACAGGGTACTATGGCTACACCTTC.

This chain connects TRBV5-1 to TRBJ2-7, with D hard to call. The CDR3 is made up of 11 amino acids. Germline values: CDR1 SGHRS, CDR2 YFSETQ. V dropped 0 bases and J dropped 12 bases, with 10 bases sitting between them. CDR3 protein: CASSLGRARYF. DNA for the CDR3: TGCGCCAGCAGCTTGGGCCGCGCGCGGTACTTC. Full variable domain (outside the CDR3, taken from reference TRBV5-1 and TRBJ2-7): KAGVTQTPRYLIKTRGQQVTLSCSPISGHRSVSWYQQTPGQGLQFLFEYFSETQRNKGNFPGRFSGRQFSNSRSEMNVSTLELGDSALYLCASSLGRARYFGPGTRLTVT.

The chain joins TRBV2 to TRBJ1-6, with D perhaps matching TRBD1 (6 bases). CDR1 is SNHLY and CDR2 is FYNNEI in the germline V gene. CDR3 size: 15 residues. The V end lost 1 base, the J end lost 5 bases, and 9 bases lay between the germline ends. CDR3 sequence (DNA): TGTGCCAGCAGTGAAGAAGGGGACAATAATTCACCCCTCCACTTT. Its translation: CASSEEGDNNSPLHF.

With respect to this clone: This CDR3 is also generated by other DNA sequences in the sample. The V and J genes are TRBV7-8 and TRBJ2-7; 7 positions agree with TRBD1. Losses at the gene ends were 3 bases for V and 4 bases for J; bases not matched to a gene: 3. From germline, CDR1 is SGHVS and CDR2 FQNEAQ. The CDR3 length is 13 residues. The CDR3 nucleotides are TGTGCCAGCAGCTTGGGGACAGCTTACGAGCAGTACTTC. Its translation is CASSLGTAYEQYF.

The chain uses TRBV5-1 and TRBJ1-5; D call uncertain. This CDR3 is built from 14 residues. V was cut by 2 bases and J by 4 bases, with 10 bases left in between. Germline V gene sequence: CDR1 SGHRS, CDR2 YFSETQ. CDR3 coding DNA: TGCGCCAGCAGCTTTGGTCTTGGGAATCAGCCCCAGCATTTT. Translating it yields CASSFGLGNQPQHF.

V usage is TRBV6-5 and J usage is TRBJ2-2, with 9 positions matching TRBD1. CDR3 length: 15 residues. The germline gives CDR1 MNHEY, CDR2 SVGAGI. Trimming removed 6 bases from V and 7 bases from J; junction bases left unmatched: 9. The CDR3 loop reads CASSLGQGRGGELFF. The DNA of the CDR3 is TGTGCCAGCAGCCTCGGACAGGGGCGGGGCGGGGAGCTGTTTTTT.

The CDR3 nucleotides are TGTGCCACCAGTGATCCCCGACAGGGGACAGATACGCAGTATTTT. The encoded protein is CATSDPRQGTDTQYF. The chain recombines TRBV24-1 with TRBJ2-3; 8 nucleotides match TRBD1. The junction had 4 bases not matched to a gene; V was cut back by 3 bases and J by 3 bases. The germline gives CDR1 KGHDR, CDR2 SFDVKD. The CDR3 covers 15 residues.

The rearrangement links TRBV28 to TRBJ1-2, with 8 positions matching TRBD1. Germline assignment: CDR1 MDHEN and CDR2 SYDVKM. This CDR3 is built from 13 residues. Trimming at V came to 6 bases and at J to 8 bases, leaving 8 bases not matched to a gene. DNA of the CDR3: TGTGCCAGCAGCCTACTGACAGGGGAAGGCTACACCTTC. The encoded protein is CASSLLTGEGYTF.

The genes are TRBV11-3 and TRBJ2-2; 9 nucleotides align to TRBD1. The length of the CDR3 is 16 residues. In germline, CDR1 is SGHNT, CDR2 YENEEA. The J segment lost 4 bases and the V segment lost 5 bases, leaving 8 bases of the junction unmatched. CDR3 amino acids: CASSTDRGGGTGELFF. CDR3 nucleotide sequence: TGTGCCAGCAGCACAGACAGGGGGGGTGGCACCGGGGAGCTGTTTTTT.

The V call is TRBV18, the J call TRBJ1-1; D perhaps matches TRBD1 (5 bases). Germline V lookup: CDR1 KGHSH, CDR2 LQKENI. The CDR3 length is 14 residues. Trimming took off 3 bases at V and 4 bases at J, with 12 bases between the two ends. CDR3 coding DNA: TGTGCCAGCTCACCTGGGGCAGCCCGCACTGAAGCTTTCTTT. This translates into CASSPGAARTEAFF.

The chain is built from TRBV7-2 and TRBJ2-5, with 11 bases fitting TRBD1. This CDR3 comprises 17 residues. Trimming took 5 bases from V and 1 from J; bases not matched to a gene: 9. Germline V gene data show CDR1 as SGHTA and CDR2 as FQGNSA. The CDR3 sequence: CASSKSDRGLIQETQYF. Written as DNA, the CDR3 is TGTGCCAGCAGCAAATCGGACAGGGGGCTAATCCAAGAGACCCAGTACTTC.

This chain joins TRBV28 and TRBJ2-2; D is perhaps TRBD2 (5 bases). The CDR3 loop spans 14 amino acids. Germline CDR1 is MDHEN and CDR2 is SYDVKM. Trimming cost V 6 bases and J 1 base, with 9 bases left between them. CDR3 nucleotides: TGTGCCAGCAGGAACGCGGGGAACACCGGGGAGCTGTTTTTT. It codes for CASRNAGNTGELFF.

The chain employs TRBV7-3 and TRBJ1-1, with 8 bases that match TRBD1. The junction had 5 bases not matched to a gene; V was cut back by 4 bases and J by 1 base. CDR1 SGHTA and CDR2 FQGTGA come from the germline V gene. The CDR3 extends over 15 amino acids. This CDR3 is CASSSHGQGNTEAFF. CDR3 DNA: TGTGCCAGCAGCTCCCATGGACAGGGGAACACTGAAGCTTTCTTT.

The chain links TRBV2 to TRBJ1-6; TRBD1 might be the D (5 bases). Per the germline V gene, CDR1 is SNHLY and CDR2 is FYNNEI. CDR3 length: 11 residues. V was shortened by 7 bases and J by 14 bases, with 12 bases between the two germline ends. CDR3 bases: TGTGCCAGCATCGGACATGCGGCCCTCCACTTT. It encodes CASIGHAALHF. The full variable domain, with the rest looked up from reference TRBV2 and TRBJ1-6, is EPEVTQTPSHQVTQMGQEVILRCVPISNHLYFYWYRQILGQKVEFLVSFYNNEISEKSEIFDDQFSVERPDGSNFTLKIRSTKLEDSAMYFCASIGHAALHFGNGTRLTVT.

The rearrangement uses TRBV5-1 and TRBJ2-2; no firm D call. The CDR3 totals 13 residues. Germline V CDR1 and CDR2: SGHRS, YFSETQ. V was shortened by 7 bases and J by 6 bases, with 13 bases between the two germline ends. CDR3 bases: TGCGCCAGCGCCAACCGCGTGGCCGGGGAGCTGTTTTTT. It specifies CASANRVAGELFF.

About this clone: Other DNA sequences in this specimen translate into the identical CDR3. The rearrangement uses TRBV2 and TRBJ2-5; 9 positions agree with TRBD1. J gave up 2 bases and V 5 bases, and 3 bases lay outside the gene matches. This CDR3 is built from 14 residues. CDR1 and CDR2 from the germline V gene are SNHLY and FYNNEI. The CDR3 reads CASSPGQGQETQYF. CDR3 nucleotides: TGTGCCAGCAGTCCGGGACAGGGACAAGAGACCCAGTACTTC.

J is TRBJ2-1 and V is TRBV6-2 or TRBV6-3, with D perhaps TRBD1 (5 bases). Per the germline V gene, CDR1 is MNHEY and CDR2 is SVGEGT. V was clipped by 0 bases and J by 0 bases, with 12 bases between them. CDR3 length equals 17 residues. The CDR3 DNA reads TGTGCCAGCAGTTACTCGATCAGGGCCAGCTCCTACAATGAGCAGTTCTTC. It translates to CASSYSIRASSYNEQFF.

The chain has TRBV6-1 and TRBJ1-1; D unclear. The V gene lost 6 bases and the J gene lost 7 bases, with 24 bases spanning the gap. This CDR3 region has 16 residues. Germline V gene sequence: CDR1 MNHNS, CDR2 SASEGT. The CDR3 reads CASRESTSQIPLEAFF. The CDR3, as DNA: TGTGCCAGCAGAGAATCCACCTCCCAGATTCCTCTTGAAGCTTTCTTT.

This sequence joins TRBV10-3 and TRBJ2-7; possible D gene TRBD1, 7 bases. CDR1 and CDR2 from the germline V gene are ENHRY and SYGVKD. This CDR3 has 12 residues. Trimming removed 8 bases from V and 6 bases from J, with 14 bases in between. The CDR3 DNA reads TGTGCCATCTCGTGGCAGGGGGGCGAGCAGTACTTC. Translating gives CAISWQGGEQYF.

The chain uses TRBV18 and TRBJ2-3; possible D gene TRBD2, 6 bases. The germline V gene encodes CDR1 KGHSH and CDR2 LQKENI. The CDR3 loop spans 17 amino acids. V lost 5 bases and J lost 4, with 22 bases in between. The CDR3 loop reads CASSYAGPLSDSDTQYF. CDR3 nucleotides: TGTGCCAGCTCATACGCGGGACCGCTCTCTGACTCAGATACGCAGTATTTT.

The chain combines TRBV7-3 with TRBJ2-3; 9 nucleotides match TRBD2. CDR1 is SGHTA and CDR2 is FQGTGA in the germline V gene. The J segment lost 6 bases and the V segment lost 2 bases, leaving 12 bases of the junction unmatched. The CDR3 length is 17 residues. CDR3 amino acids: CASSLYGSGRVGDTQYF. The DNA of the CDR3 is TGTGCCAGCAGCTTATACGGTAGCGGGAGAGTAGGGGATACGCAGTATTTT. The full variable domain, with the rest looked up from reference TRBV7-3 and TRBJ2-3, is GAGVSQTPSNKVTEKGKYVELRCDPISGHTALYWYRQSLGQGPEFLIYFQGTGAADDSGLPNDRFFAVRPEGSVSTLKIQRTERGDSAVYLCASSLYGSGRVGDTQYFGPGTRLTVL.

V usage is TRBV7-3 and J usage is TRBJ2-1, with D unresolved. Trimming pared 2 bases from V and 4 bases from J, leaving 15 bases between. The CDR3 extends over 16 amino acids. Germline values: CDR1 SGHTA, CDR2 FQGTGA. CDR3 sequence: CASSLGRGGYYNEQFF. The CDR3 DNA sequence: TGTGCCAGCAGCTTAGGGCGTGGCGGATATTACAATGAGCAGTTCTTC.

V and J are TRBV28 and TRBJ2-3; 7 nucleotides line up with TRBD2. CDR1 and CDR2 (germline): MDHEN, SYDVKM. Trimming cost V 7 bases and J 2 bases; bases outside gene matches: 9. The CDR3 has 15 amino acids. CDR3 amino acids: CASIRSGATTDTQYF. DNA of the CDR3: TGTGCCAGCATCCGGAGCGGGGCAACCACAGATACGCAGTATTTT.

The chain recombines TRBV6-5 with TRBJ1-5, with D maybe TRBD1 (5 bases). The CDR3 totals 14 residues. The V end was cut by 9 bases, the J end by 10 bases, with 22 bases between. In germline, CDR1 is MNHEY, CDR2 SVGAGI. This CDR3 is CASWGSQEPPPQHF. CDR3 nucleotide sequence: TGTGCCAGTTGGGGGAGCCAGGAACCCCCACCCCAGCATTTT.

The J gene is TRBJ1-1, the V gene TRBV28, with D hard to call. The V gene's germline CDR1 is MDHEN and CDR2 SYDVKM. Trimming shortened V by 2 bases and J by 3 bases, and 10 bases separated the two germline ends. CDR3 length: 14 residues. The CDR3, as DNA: TGTGCCAGCAGTTTAGTTCAGAGGTACACTGAAGCTTTCTTT. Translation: CASSLVQRYTEAFF. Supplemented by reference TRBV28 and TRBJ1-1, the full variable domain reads DVKVTQSSRYLVKRTGEKVFLECVQDMDHENMFWYRQDPGLGLRLIYFSYDVKMKEKGDIPEGYSVSREKKERFSLILESASTNQTSMYLCASSLVQRYTEAFFGQGTRLTVV.

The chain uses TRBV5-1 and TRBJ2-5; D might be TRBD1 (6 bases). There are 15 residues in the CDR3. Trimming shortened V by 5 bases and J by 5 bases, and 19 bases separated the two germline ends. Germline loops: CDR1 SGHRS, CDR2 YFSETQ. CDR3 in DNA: TGCGCCAGCAGTTGGCTAGGGGGAGAGGGTGAGACCCAGTACTTC. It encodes CASSWLGGEGETQYF.